This T cell receptor (beta chain) was profiled in a study of cytomegalovirus exposure and HLA in healthy donors. Whole-study findings and limits: TCR beta chains numbering some 150 were designated cytomegalovirus-associated. When presence/absence was analysed, sequencing depth was taken to be roughly uniform across donors.

The CDR3 runs 15 residues. V shed 3 bases and J shed 8 bases, with 17 bases lying between them. Looked up from germline, CDR1 is SGHTA and CDR2 is FQGNSA. This clone was observed a few times. The antigen is not known. All the people who gave samples were healthy bone marrow donors. PCR involved 60 Vbeta and 13 Jbeta primers. Only in-frame clones appear in the TCRdb table, and some are missing; sequencing was by immunoSEQ multiplex PCR. The sample yields approximately 140,000 clones, roughly three fifths seen once. This receptor was obtained from a male donor in good health and CMV-seronegative. The chain carries TRBV7-2 and TRBJ2-1, with D tentatively TRBD1 (5 bases). The sequencing input was PBMCs. The CDR3 loop is CASSFVGRESDEQFF. The CDR3 DNA sequence: TGTGCCAGCAGCTTTGTGGGCAGGGAATCGGATGAGCAGTTCTTC.